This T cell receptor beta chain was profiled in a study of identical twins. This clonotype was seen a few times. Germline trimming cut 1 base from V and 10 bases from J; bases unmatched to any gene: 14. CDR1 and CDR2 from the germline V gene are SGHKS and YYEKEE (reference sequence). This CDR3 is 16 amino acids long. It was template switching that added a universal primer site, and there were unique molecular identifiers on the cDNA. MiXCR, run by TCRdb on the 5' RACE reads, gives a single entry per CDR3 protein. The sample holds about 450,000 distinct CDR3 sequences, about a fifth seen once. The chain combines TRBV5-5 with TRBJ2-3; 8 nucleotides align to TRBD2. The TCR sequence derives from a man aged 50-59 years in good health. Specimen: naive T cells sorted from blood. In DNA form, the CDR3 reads TGTGCCAGCAGCTTGTTACTTAGCGGGACGGCGGAGTCGCAGTATTTT. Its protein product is CASSLLLSGTAESQYF.